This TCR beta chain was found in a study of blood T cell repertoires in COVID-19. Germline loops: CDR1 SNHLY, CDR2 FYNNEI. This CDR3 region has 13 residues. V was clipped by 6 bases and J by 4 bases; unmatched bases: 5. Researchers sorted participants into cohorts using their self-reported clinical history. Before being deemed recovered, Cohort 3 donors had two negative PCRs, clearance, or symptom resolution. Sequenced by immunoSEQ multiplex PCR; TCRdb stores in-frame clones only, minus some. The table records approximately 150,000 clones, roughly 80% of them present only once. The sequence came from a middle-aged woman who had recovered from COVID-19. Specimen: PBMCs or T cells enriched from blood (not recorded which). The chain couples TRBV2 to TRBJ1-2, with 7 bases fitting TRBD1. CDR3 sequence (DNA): TGTGCCAGCAGGACAGGGACACTCTATGGCTACACCTTC. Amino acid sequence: CASRTGTLYGYTF. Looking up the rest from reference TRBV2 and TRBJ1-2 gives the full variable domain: EPEVTQTPSHQVTQMGQEVILRCVPISNHLYFYWYRQILGQKVEFLVSFYNNEISEKSEIFDDQFSVERPDGSNFTLKIRSTKLEDSAMYFCASRTGTLYGYTFGSGTRLTVV.